These 19 T cell receptor beta chains share one sample of origin, sequenced in a study of molecular identifiers for immune sequencing clone quantification. A single record per CDR3 protein comes from TCRdb applying MiXCR to the PCR reads. The sample records 400,000 to 600,000 distinct CDR3 sequences, around a fifth being singletons. The specimen was naive CD8+ T cells from blood, with Jurkat cell RNA spiked in. The subset was: FACS-sorted CD8+CD4-CCR7+CD45RA+ naive T cells. All receptors derive from a human donor in good health. Some libraries in this study had Jurkat cell RNA spiked in.

Many counts were recorded for this clonotype. This chain uses TRBV7-3 with TRBJ2-7; 8 positions match TRBD1. The CDR3 has 14 residues. Trimming cost V 5 bases and J 0 bases; bases outside gene matches: 3. The germline gives CDR1 SGHTA, CDR2 FQGTGA. Here the CDR3 DNA reads TGTGCCAGCAGCGCGGGACAGGACTCCTACGAGCAGTACTTC. Translation gives CASSAGQDSYEQYF.

CDR3: CASSLAWGSDEQFF. The DNA for the CDR3 is TGCGCCAGCAGCTTGGCCTGGGGTTCAGATGAGCAGTTCTTC. J is TRBJ2-1 and V is TRBV5-1; no reliable D call. Trimming left V 0 bases short and J 8 bases short, with 12 bases between. The CDR3 loop spans 14 amino acids. Looked up from germline, CDR1 is SGHRS and CDR2 is YFSETQ.

This clonotype has at least ten counts. CDR3 protein: CSAAHGTSGNGELFF. The CDR3 coding sequence is TGCAGTGCTGCTCACGGGACTAGCGGTAACGGGGAGCTGTTTTTT. The chain links TRBV20-1 to TRBJ2-2, with 11 positions matching TRBD2. CDR3 length equals 15 residues. CDR1 is DFQATT and CDR2 is SNEGSKA in the germline V gene (reference sequence). J was trimmed by 7 bases and V by 5 bases; bases with no gene match: 9.

In this sample, this clonotype turned up a few times. The chain employs TRBV11-2 and TRBJ2-5; D uncertain. Germline V gives CDR1 SGHAT, CDR2 FQNNGV. This CDR3 contains 14 residues. Trimming cost V 6 bases and J 1 base, with 12 bases left between them. The CDR3 sequence: CASSALELQETQYF. The DNA of the CDR3 is TGTGCCAGCAGTGCTCTGGAGCTCCAAGAGACCCAGTACTTC.

This clonotype was detected ten times or more. The chain employs TRBV28 and TRBJ2-1; no reliable D call. The V end lost 10 bases, the J end lost 7 bases, and 11 bases lay between the germline ends. Germline-derived CDR1 and CDR2 are MDHEN and SYDVKM. The CDR3 runs to 11 residues. CDR3 protein: CATLGPNEQFF. The CDR3 DNA follows: TGTGCCACCCTAGGTCCAAATGAGCAGTTCTTC. Supplemented by reference TRBV28 and TRBJ2-1, the full variable domain reads DVKVTQSSRYLVKRTGEKVFLECVQDMDHENMFWYRQDPGLGLRLIYFSYDVKMKEKGDIPEGYSVSREKKERFSLILESASTNQTSMYLCATLGPNEQFFGPGTRLTVL.

Details on this clonotype: This clone may be a read error of a much larger clone one base away. This rearrangement joins TRBV27 to TRBJ1-4; a possible D gene is TRBD1 (5 bases). CDR3 size: 15 residues. Germline V CDR1 and CDR2: MNHEY, SMNVEV (reference sequence). CDR3 nucleotides: TGTGCCAGCAGTTTATCGTTTCGGGGCGGCGAAAAACTGGTTTTT. Amino acid sequence: CASSLSFRGGEKLVF.

CDR3 bases: TGTGCCAGCAGCGTAAGTAGCGGGGCCGATACGCAGTATTTT. Translating gives CASSVSSGADTQYF. This chain links TRBV9 with TRBJ2-3; the match to TRBD2 covers 8 bases. Per the germline V gene, CDR1 is SGDLS and CDR2 is YYNGEE. Unmatched junction bases numbered 4, after V lost 1 base and J lost 6 bases. The CDR3 contains 14 residues.

This clonotype was found a few times. The CDR3 reads CASSPPGLAGFQFF. CDR3 bases: TGTGCCAGCAGCCCCCCGGGACTAGCGGGGTTTCAGTTCTTC. This chain joins TRBV12-3 or TRBV12-4 and TRBJ2-1; TRBD2 aligns across 13 bases. The CDR3 spans 14 residues. V lost 6 bases to trimming and J lost 13 bases; unmatched junction nucleotides: 9.

About this clonotype: Germline is not matched at one junction end, which may reflect a read error. The chain uses TRBV5-1 and TRBJ2-3; D remains unclear. This CDR3 has 16 residues. Per the germline V gene, CDR1 is SGHRS and CDR2 is YFSETQ. In DNA form, the CDR3 reads TGCGCCAGCAGCTTGGCCGAGGACGCGAGCACGGATACGCAGTATTTT. This translates into CASSLAEDASTDTQYF.

This clonotype was seen at least ten times. V and J are TRBV25-1 and TRBJ2-6; D perhaps matches TRBD2 (6 bases). Trimming took off 3 bases at V and 2 bases at J, with 11 bases between the two ends. From germline, CDR1 is MGHDK and CDR2 SYGVNS. The CDR3 is 16 residues long. The CDR3 sequence: CASSDPGSTGANVLTF. The CDR3 coding sequence is TGTGCCAGCAGTGACCCCGGGAGTACTGGGGCCAACGTCCTGACTTTC.

With respect to this clonotype: The junction departs from germline at one end; a sequencing error may be responsible. The chain joins TRBV7-9 to TRBJ2-5; 11 nucleotides align to TRBD2. Per the germline V gene, CDR1 is SEHNR and CDR2 is FQNEAQ (reference sequence). This CDR3 comprises 17 residues. CDR3 sequence: CACSLVGLAETQETQYF. Here the CDR3 DNA reads TGTGCCTGCAGCTTAGTGGGACTAGCGGAAACACAAGAGACCCAGTACTTC.

This clonotype has only a few counts. V usage is TRBV4-3 and J usage is TRBJ2-2, with 15 bases fitting TRBD2. CDR1 and CDR2 from the germline V gene are LGHNA and YSLEER. V was clipped by 5 bases and J by 6 bases; unmatched bases: 13. The CDR3 is 19 residues long. The CDR3 reads CASSYRTSGRERYPGELFF. CDR3 nucleotide sequence: TGCGCCAGCAGCTACAGGACTAGCGGGAGGGAAAGGTACCCCGGGGAGCTGTTTTTT.

The sample holds many counts of this clonotype. The chain recombines TRBV11-2 with TRBJ1-1; perhaps TRBD1 as D (5 bases). Germline lookup yields CDR1 SGHAT and CDR2 FQNNGV. The germline V and J ends were trimmed by 1 base and 6 bases, with 12 bases remaining between them. The CDR3 length is 14 residues. The CDR3 reads CASSLVRGSAEAFF. CDR3 in DNA: TGTGCCAGCAGCTTAGTTCGGGGGAGTGCTGAAGCTTTCTTT.

The sample holds many counts of this clonotype. The rearrangement links TRBV29-1 to TRBJ2-3; possible D gene TRBD2, 5 bases. Per germline, CDR1 SQVTM and CDR2 ANQGSEA. Trimming pared 4 bases from V and 0 bases from J, leaving 5 bases between. The CDR3 consists of 12 residues. In nucleotides, the CDR3 is TGCAGCGTTGGGACTAGCACAGATACGCAGTATTTT. Its protein is CSVGTSTDTQYF.

This clonotype turned up a few times. The genes are TRBV27 and TRBJ1-2, with 7 bases matching TRBD1. After removal of 0 bases from V and 3 bases from J, the junction contained 4 bases not matched to a gene. This CDR3 contains 15 residues. Looked up from germline, CDR1 is MNHEY and CDR2 is SMNVEV (reference sequence). CDR3 sequence: CASSLSVGGDYGYTF. DNA of the CDR3: TGTGCCAGCAGTTTATCAGTAGGGGGCGACTATGGCTACACCTTC.

As to this clonotype: Being one base from a much bigger clone, this may be a read error. It is likely a read error, because the conserved phenylalanine at the end of the CDR3 is missing. The J gene is TRBJ1-1, the V gene TRBV7-2; the D gene is possibly TRBD1 (6 bases). Germline V gene sequence: CDR1 SGHTA, CDR2 FQGNSA. V lost 0 bases and J 5 bases, leaving 10 bases between the germline ends. The length of the CDR3 is 14 residues. The CDR3, as DNA: TGTGCCAGCAGCTTAGCAGGGGGACGGACTGAAGCTTTCCTT. Translation: CASSLAGGRTEAFL.

About this clonotype: The conserved closing phenylalanine or tryptophan is absent in this CDR3, likely reflecting a read error. V is TRBV20-1 and J is TRBJ2-7; 9 bases are a match to TRBD2. This CDR3 region has 15 residues. Germline trimming cut 6 bases from V and 3 bases from J; bases unmatched to any gene: 12. CDR1 and CDR2 from the germline V gene are DFQATT and SNEGSKA (reference sequence). CDR3 DNA: TGCAGTGCAAAGTCGGCTAGCGGGATGGGCTACGAGCAGTACCTC. This sequence encodes CSAKSASGMGYEQYL.

In this sample, this clonotype turned up many times. Here the CDR3 reads CASSQGLGQRTRNTEAFF. The CDR3 DNA is TGCGCCAGCAGCCAAGGATTAGGTCAGAGGACTAGGAACACTGAAGCTTTCTTT. The rearrangement joins TRBV4-3 to TRBJ1-1, with no clear D. This CDR3 is built from 18 residues. Deletions cut 1 base from V and 1 base from J, with 19 bases between. Germline CDR1 reads LGHNA; CDR2 reads YSLEER.

This clonotype was picked up a small number of times. The rearrangement links TRBV3-1 to TRBJ2-3; 8 nucleotides match TRBD2. CDR3 length equals 15 residues. Looked up from germline, CDR1 is LGHDT and CDR2 is YNNKEL (reference sequence). Trimming removed 6 bases from V and 4 bases from J; junction bases left unmatched: 9. In DNA form, the CDR3 reads TGTGCCAGCAGAGACGGGGGGGCCTTGGCAGATACGCAGTATTTT. Amino acid sequence: CASRDGGALADTQYF.